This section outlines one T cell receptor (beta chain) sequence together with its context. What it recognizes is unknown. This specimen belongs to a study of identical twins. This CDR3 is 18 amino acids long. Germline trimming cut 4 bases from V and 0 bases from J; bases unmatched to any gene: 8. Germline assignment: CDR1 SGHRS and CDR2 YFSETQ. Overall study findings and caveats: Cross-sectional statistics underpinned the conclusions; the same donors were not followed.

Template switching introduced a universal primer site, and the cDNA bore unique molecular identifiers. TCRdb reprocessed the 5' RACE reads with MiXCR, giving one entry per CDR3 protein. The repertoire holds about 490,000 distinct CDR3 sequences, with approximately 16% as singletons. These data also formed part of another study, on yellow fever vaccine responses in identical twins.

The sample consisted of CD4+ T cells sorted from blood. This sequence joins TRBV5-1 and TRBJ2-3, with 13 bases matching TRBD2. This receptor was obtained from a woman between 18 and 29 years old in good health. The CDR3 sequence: CASSVGLAGTASTDTQYF. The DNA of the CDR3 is TGCGCCAGCAGCGTGGGACTAGCGGGAACGGCTAGCACAGATACGCAGTATTTT.